This T cell receptor beta chain was identified in a study of OX40 agonist ivuxolimab in advanced cancers. Study-wide background: People who had prior anti-PD-1, anti-PD-L1 or anti-CTLA-4 therapy could take part, and 35% to 50% had some.

On this clone itself: The antigen is unknown.

The germline V gene has CDR1 MNHEY and CDR2 SMNVEV (reference sequence). The CDR3 consists of 15 residues. Trimming cost V 7 bases and J 5 bases; bases outside gene matches: 11. Clones were sequenced by immunoSEQ multiplex PCR, and TCRdb holds only the in-frame ones, with some missing. The sample carries approximately 81,000 clones, under 95% recorded once. Study-wide findings and caveats: Researchers did not determine the expanded peripheral T cells' antigen specificity.

V gene TRBV27 combines with J gene TRBJ1-1; the match to TRBD1 covers 9 bases. The sample here was CD4+ or CD8+ T cells sorted from blood, taken in a trial of the OX40 agonist ivuxolimab. The receptor's source is an adult with an advanced solid tumor such as melanoma, head and neck, liver or kidney cancer. DNA for the CDR3: TGTGCCAGCACTAAGGGACAGGGAAGAGGTACTGAAGCTTTCTTT. This encodes CASTKGQGRGTEAFF.